Detailed here is one T cell receptor (beta chain). Its specificity is unknown. This record belongs to a study of shared clonotypes between healthy human individuals. In the study overall: Each donor's CD8 memory used one plate, CD8 naive two, each CD4 subset three. Whole-study results and caveats: Memory subsets generally showed lower estimated richness than naive subsets.

This table comes from immunoSEQ multiplex PCR, and its TCRdb copy is limited to in-frame clones, with some not included. The sample lists fewer than 850,000 clones; about 90% were seen once. CDR1 and CDR2 (germline): MNHNS, SASEGT. The ends were cut back, 2 bases at V and 3 bases at J, with 10 bases in the middle. The CDR3 runs to 15 residues. The authors combined CD45RO+ cells with CCR7-negative CD45RA+ TemRA cells as CD8 memory. The TCR sequence derives from a young man in good health. Some clones in this sample may be carry-over from other donors' samples. The chain couples TRBV6-1 to TRBJ2-2; maybe TRBD2 (5 bases). Sequencing was carried out using memory CD8+ T cells from PBMCs. Specified subset: CD45RO+ cells pooled with CCR7-negative TemRA cells. Here the CDR3 DNA reads TGTGCCAGCAGTGAAATCCGAGCGGACACCGGGGAGCTGTTTTTT. Its translation is CASSEIRADTGELFF.